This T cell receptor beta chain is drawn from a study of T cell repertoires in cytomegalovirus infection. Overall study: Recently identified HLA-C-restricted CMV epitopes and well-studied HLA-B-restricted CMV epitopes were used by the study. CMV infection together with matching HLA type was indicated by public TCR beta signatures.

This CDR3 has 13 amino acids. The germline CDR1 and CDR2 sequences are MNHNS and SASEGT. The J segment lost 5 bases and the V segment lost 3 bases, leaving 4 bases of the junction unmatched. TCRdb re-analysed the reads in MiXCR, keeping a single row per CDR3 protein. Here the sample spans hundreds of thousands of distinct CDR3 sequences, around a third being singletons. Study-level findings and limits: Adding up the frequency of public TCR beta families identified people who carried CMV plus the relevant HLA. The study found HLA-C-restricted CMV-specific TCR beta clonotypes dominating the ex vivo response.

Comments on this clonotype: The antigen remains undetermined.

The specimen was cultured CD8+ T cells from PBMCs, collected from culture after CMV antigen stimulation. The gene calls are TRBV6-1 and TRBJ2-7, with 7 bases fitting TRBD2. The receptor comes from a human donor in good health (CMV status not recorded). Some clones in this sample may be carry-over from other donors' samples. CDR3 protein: CASSDGGGNEQYV. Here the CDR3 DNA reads TGTGCCAGCAGTGATGGGGGGGGGAACGAGCAGTACGTC.